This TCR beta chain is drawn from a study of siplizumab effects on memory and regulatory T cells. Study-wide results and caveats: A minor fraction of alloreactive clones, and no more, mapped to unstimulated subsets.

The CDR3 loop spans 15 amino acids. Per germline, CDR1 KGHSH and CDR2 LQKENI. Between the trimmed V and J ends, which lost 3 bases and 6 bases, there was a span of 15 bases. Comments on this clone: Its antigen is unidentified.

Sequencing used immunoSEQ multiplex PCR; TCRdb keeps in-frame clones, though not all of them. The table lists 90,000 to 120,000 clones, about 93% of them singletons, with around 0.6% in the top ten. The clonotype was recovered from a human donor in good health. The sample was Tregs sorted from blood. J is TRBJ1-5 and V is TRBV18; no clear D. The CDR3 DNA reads TGTGCCAGCTCACCGGTGAAGTCAGCAGGTCAGCCCCAGCATTTT. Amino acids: CASSPVKSAGQPQHF.